These 11 T cell receptor beta chains were all obtained from the same sample, sequenced in a study of T cell responses to AZD1222 COVID-19 vaccine. The protocol was immunoSEQ multiplex PCR, while the TCRdb copy is restricted to in-frame clones and leaves out a portion. The table records 120,000 or so clones, about 90% of them present only once. Source: peripheral blood, taken on day 0 of AZD1222 vaccination. These receptors all come from an adult in good health.

This clone was counted once. The chain employs TRBV6-4 and TRBJ1-2; no reliable D call. Trimming pared 10 bases from V and 5 bases from J, leaving 17 bases between. CDR1 is MRHNA, CDR2 SNTAGT, per germline. This CDR3 is 13 amino acids long. The CDR3 DNA is TGTGCCAAACCAACACAAGTAATATATGGCTACACCTTC. It encodes CAKPTQVIYGYTF.

The chain links TRBV3-1 (or the pseudogene TRBV3-2) to TRBJ2-7, with 8 bases lining up with TRBD1. The ends lost 0 bases at V and 4 bases at J; junction bases unmatched: 5. The CDR3 totals 15 residues. Looked up from germline, CDR1 is LGHDT and CDR2 is YNNKEL (reference sequence). The CDR3 sequence is CASSQDFHRGYEQYF. CDR3 coding DNA: TGTGCCAGCAGCCAAGATTTTCACAGGGGGTACGAGCAGTACTTC.

The chain is built from TRBV3-1 (or the pseudogene TRBV3-2) and TRBJ2-5; D gene uncertain. Germline V gives CDR1 LGHDT, CDR2 YNNKEL (reference sequence). The CDR3 loop spans 11 amino acids. Trimming removed 1 base from V and 7 bases from J, with 4 bases in between. This chain's CDR3 is CASSQGGTQYF. CDR3 DNA sequence: TGTGCCAGCAGCCAAGGGGGGACCCAGTACTTC.

The chain links TRBV4-2 to TRBJ1-2; 7 bases fit TRBD1. The V and J ends lost 5 bases and 8 bases, in that order; junction bases with no gene match: 20. Per the germline V gene, CDR1 is LGHNA and CDR2 is YNFKEQ. This CDR3 is built from 17 residues. The CDR3 here is CASSEPHEGAVVGGYTF. DNA of the CDR3: TGTGCCAGCAGCGAACCTCATGAGGGGGCTGTGGTTGGAGGCTACACCTTC.

The chain has TRBV18 and TRBJ2-7; D unclear. CDR3 length: 14 amino acids. The germline V and J ends were trimmed by 3 bases and 3 bases, with 12 bases remaining between them. Germline CDR1 is KGHSH and CDR2 is LQKENI. CDR3: CASSPGRSLYEQYF. The CDR3 DNA follows: TGTGCCAGCTCACCGGGCAGGTCACTCTACGAGCAGTACTTC.

The V and J genes are TRBV7-2 and TRBJ1-1, with D uncertain. V was cut by 6 bases and J by 5 bases, with 10 bases left in between. CDR1 and CDR2 from the germline V gene are SGHTA and FQGNSA. The CDR3 has 12 amino acids. In DNA form, the CDR3 reads TGTGCCAGCAGGATGGATGGTACTGAAGCTTTCTTT. Translated: CASRMDGTEAFF.

This sequence joins TRBV19 and TRBJ1-5; D is undetermined. The germline V and J ends were trimmed by 3 bases and 0 bases, with 6 bases remaining between them. The CDR3 is made up of 14 amino acids. Germline-derived CDR1 and CDR2 are LNHDA and SQIVND (reference sequence). The CDR3 spells CASSISSSNQPQHF. The CDR3 DNA reads as TGTGCCAGTAGTATTAGTAGTAGCAATCAGCCCCAGCATTTT.

V is TRBV27 and J is TRBJ1-2; 8 bases match TRBD1. CDR1 is MNHEY, CDR2 SMNVEV, per germline (reference sequence). The J segment lost 0 bases and the V segment lost 6 bases, leaving 6 bases of the junction unmatched. CDR3 length: 15 amino acids. The CDR3 DNA reads TGTGCCAGCAGGGAAAGACAGGGGCCTAACTATGGCTACACCTTC. It specifies CASRERQGPNYGYTF.

The chain joins TRBV5-1 to TRBJ2-1; D unclear. The germline V gene encodes CDR1 SGHRS and CDR2 YFSETQ. The CDR3 covers 12 residues. V lost 2 bases to trimming and J lost 4 bases, with 4 bases between them. The CDR3 DNA follows: TGCGCCAGCAGCTTCTCATACAATGAGCAGTTCTTC. It codes for CASSFSYNEQFF.

The chain carries TRBV9 and TRBJ1-1; unclear D gene. CDR3 length equals 13 residues. With 1 base removed from V and 4 bases from J, the gap between germline ends came to 8 bases. The V gene's germline CDR1 is SGDLS and CDR2 YYNGEE. The CDR3 DNA sequence: TGTGCCAGCAGCGTAAACTTTCTCACTGAAGCTTTCTTT. Protein sequence: CASSVNFLTEAFF.

The CDR3 bases are TGTGCCAGCAGCGTAGGTCAGGACTATGGCTACACCTTC. Residues: CASSVGQDYGYTF. The rearrangement uses TRBV9 and TRBJ1-2, with D hard to call. This CDR3 has 13 amino acids. Trimming stripped 0 bases from V and 3 bases from J, with 6 bases between. Germline V lookup: CDR1 SGDLS, CDR2 YYNGEE.